The 19 T cell receptor beta chains below were found in one sample sequenced in a study of T cells in Graves' hyperthyroidism and ophthalmopathy. The CDR3 regions of TCR beta were amplified from RNA transcripts. The study used the HTBI primer set for a first-round RT-PCR of the TCR CDR3. A single record per CDR3 protein comes from TCRdb applying MiXCR to the multiplex PCR reads. The sample has about 290,000 distinct CDR3 sequences, approximately 17% seen once. Sequences were obtained from blood. These receptors came from a man aged 25-40 years with Graves' hyperthyroidism.

This clonotype was seen repeatedly, ten times or more. V and J are TRBV12-3 or TRBV12-4 and TRBJ2-7, with TRBD1 matching 8 bases. Trimming removed 5 bases from V and 0 bases from J; junction bases left unmatched: 9. CDR3 size: 16 residues. CDR3 region: CASSPGGTGLSYEQYF. In DNA, the CDR3 is TGTGCCAGCAGTCCAGGGGGGACAGGACTCTCCTACGAGCAGTACTTC.

V and J are TRBV28 and TRBJ1-2; D is perhaps TRBD1 (5 bases). CDR1 and CDR2 from the germline V gene are MDHEN and SYDVKM. With 5 bases removed from V and 4 bases from J, the gap between germline ends came to 14 bases. The length of the CDR3 is 14 residues. In nucleotides, the CDR3 is TGTGCCAGCAGTGCAGGGTTACTTGGCTATGGCTACACCTTC. Its translation: CASSAGLLGYGYTF.

A note on this clonotype: This may come from a read error, since a much larger clone is one base off. For the CDR3, the DNA is TGCAGCGTAGATGGACAGGAGAGAGGAGAGACCCAGTACTTC. This encodes CSVDGQERGETQYF. The rearrangement uses TRBV29-1 and TRBJ2-5, with TRBD1 matching 7 bases. Per the germline V gene, CDR1 is SQVTM and CDR2 is ANQGSEA. V was clipped by 6 bases and J by 4 bases; unmatched bases: 11. The CDR3 sequence is 14 residues long.

This rearrangement joins TRBV5-1 to TRBJ2-7, with 8 bases aligning to TRBD1. After removal of 4 bases from V and 1 base from J, the junction contained 4 bases not matched to a gene. This CDR3 is 14 amino acids long. Germline V gene lookup returns CDR1 SGHRS and CDR2 YFSETQ. The CDR3 DNA reads as TGCGCCAGCAGCGGACAGGGTTTGTCCTACGAGCAGTACTTC. Translated, it gives CASSGQGLSYEQYF. Full variable domain (outside the CDR3, taken from reference TRBV5-1 and TRBJ2-7): KAGVTQTPRYLIKTRGQQVTLSCSPISGHRSVSWYQQTPGQGLQFLFEYFSETQRNKGNFPGRFSGRQFSNSRSEMNVSTLELGDSALYLCASSGQGLSYEQYFGPGTRLTVT.

This clonotype was seen only a few times. CDR3 in DNA: TGTGCCAGCAGCAGGCCCCCGGGACGATCTTCCTACGAGCAGTACTTC. Translated, it gives CASSRPPGRSSYEQYF. V gene TRBV11-2 combines with J gene TRBJ2-7; the D call may be TRBD1 or TRBD2 (5 bases each). Trimming removed 5 bases at V and 1 base at J, with 18 bases between. CDR3 length equals 16 residues. Germline V gives CDR1 SGHAT, CDR2 FQNNGV.

This clonotype has more than one count but fewer than ten. This rearrangement joins TRBV27 to TRBJ1-5; D is unclear. Between the trimmed V and J ends, which lost 1 base and 9 bases, there was a span of 10 bases. Germline loops: CDR1 MNHEY, CDR2 SMNVEV (reference sequence). This CDR3 spans 13 amino acids. The CDR3 DNA sequence: TGTGCCAGCAGTTTATACTCAGGAGGGCCCCAGCATTTT. It codes for CASSLYSGGPQHF.

This clonotype was detected a few times. The genes are TRBV5-4 and TRBJ2-1, with D perhaps TRBD1 or TRBD2 (5 bases each). V was clipped by 4 bases and J by 6 bases, with 14 bases between them. The germline V gene encodes CDR1 SGHNT and CDR2 YYREEE (reference sequence). The CDR3 covers 14 residues. Here the CDR3 reads CASSATGTTNEQFF. The DNA for the CDR3 is TGTGCCAGCAGCGCAACCGGGACCACCAATGAGCAGTTCTTC.

The chain has TRBV9 and TRBJ2-5; maybe TRBD1 (6 bases). Trimming took 3 bases from V and 3 from J, leaving 12 bases between them. The CDR3 covers 14 residues. Germline V lookup: CDR1 SGDLS, CDR2 YYNGEE. The CDR3 protein is CASSAPPGEETQYF. The DNA of the CDR3 is TGTGCCAGCAGCGCGCCACCAGGGGAAGAGACCCAGTACTTC. The full variable domain, in which reference TRBV9 and TRBJ2-5 provide the parts outside the CDR3, is DSGVTQTPKHLITATGQRVTLRCSPRSGDLSVYWYQQSLDQGLQFLIQYYNGEERAKGNILERFSAQQFPDLHSELNLSSLELGDSALYFCASSAPPGEETQYFGPGTRLLVL.

The sample holds a few counts of this clonotype. The chain has TRBV28 and TRBJ2-7; D not resolved. Germline V gives CDR1 MDHEN, CDR2 SYDVKM. V gave up 6 bases and J gave up 0 bases, with 18 bases separating them. The CDR3 runs to 16 residues. The CDR3 is CASSPSHSSFSYEQYF. CDR3 nucleotides: TGTGCCAGCAGCCCCAGTCACAGCTCCTTCTCCTACGAGCAGTACTTC. Supplemented by reference TRBV28 and TRBJ2-7, the full variable domain reads DVKVTQSSRYLVKRTGEKVFLECVQDMDHENMFWYRQDPGLGLRLIYFSYDVKMKEKGDIPEGYSVSREKKERFSLILESASTNQTSMYLCASSPSHSSFSYEQYFGPGTRLTVT.

This clonotype was counted many times. The V gene is TRBV20-1, the J gene TRBJ2-3; D is undetermined. From germline, CDR1 is DFQATT and CDR2 SNEGSKA (reference sequence). V lost 6 bases and J lost 8, with 12 bases in between. The CDR3 is made up of 11 amino acids. CDR3 amino acids: CSAPTFLTQYF. The CDR3 DNA follows: TGCAGTGCCCCGACGTTTCTTACGCAGTATTTT.

This clonotype was seen a handful of times. The J gene is TRBJ2-7, the V gene TRBV19; TRBD1 matches 7 bases. With 1 base clipped from V and 5 bases from J, the junction kept 8 bases outside the gene matches. The CDR3 is 15 amino acids. Germline V gene lookup returns CDR1 LNHDA and CDR2 SQIVND (reference sequence). This CDR3 is CASSIGTGAHNEQYF. CDR3 in DNA: TGTGCCAGTAGTATAGGGACAGGCGCCCACAACGAGCAGTACTTC.

This clonotype was seen a few times. The chain recombines TRBV27 with TRBJ2-7; 7 bases line up with TRBD2. The CDR3 is 15 residues long. With V trimmed by 2 bases and J by 2 bases, 6 bases remained unmatched. Germline CDR1 reads MNHEY; CDR2 reads SMNVEV (reference sequence). The CDR3 here is CASSLVLAAPYEQYF. CDR3 DNA sequence: TGTGCCAGCAGTTTAGTGCTAGCGGCCCCCTACGAGCAGTACTTC.

Of note for this clonotype: The junction differs from germline at one of its ends, possibly a read error. The chain's CDR3 is CGSSLARSYNEQFF. The CDR3 region has the DNA TGTGGCAGCAGCTTAGCGAGATCCTACAATGAGCAGTTCTTC. The genes are TRBV11-2 and TRBJ2-1; weak D call: TRBD2 (5 bases). CDR1 SGHAT and CDR2 FQNNGV come from the germline V gene. The CDR3 runs 14 residues.

This clonotype was seen only a few times. The chain joins TRBV10-3 to TRBJ1-1; D is undetermined. The CDR3 runs to 12 residues. The germline CDR1 and CDR2 sequences are ENHRY and SYGVKD. Deletions cut 4 bases from V and 5 bases from J, with 8 bases between. The CDR3 bases are TGTGCCATCAGTGGAGAGAGGACTGAAGCTTTCTTT. Protein sequence: CAISGERTEAFF.

CDR3 in DNA: TGTGCCAGCAGCTTAAGCGGGAGTAGCTACTACGAGCAGTACTTC. It specifies CASSLSGSSYYEQYF. V and J are TRBV7-3 and TRBJ2-7, with TRBD2 matching 7 bases. The CDR3 extends over 15 amino acids. Germline lookup yields CDR1 SGHTA and CDR2 FQGTGA. V shed 1 base, J shed 3 bases, and the junction held 6 bases outside the gene matches.

The chain couples TRBV12-3 or TRBV12-4 to TRBJ1-2; tentatively, D is TRBD1 (6 bases). CDR3 length equals 15 residues. V lost 3 bases to trimming and J lost 5 bases, with 16 bases between them. The CDR3 nucleotides read TGTGCCAGCAGTTTGAGGGGGGCAGAGGTGTATGGCTACACCTTC. As protein: CASSLRGAEVYGYTF.

The table lists this clonotype with many counts. This chain uses TRBV2 with TRBJ1-4; 8 bases are shared with TRBD1. The J segment lost 8 bases and the V segment lost 10 bases, leaving 6 bases of the junction unmatched. Germline CDR1 and CDR2: SNHLY and FYNNEI. CDR3 size: 12 residues. CDR3 protein: CATSGTGEKLFF. The CDR3 coding sequence is TGTGCCACCTCCGGGACAGGCGAAAAACTGTTTTTT.

This chain uses TRBV5-1 with TRBJ2-3, with TRBD1 identical over 8 bases. The CDR3 sequence is 15 residues long. Trimming took 5 bases from V and 1 from J; bases not matched to a gene: 6. Germline V gene sequence: CDR1 SGHRS, CDR2 YFSETQ. The CDR3 sequence: CASSPDRVRTDTQYF. Here the CDR3 DNA reads TGCGCCAGCAGTCCGGACAGGGTTCGCACAGATACGCAGTATTTT.

This clonotype was counted between two and nine times. The CDR3, as DNA: TGTGCCAGCTGGACTCGGCGGGGGCAGGGCGCGCAGTATTTT. Translation gives CASWTRRGQGAQYF. The rearrangement uses TRBV12-3 or TRBV12-4 and TRBJ2-3; TRBD2 might be the D (7 bases). The V end was cut by 8 bases, the J end by 10 bases, with 22 bases between. There are 14 residues in the CDR3.